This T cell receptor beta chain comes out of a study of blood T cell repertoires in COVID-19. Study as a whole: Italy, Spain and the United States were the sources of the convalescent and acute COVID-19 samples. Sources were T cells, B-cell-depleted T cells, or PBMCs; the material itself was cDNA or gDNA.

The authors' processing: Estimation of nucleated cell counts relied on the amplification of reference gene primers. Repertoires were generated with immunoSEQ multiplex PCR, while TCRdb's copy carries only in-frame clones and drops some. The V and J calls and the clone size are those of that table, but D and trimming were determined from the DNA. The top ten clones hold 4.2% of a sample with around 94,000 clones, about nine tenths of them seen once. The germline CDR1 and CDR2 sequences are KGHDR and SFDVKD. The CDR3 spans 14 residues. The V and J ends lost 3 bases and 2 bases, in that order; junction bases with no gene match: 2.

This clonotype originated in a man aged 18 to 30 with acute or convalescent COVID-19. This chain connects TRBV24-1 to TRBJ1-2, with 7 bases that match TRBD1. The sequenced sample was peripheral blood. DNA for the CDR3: TGTGCCACCAGTGATCCGGGACAGAACTATGGCTACACCTTC. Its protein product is CATSDPGQNYGYTF.